A single TCR beta chain is shown here with its context. This clonotype was observed many times. No cognate antigen has been identified for it. No base-level quality is on record; no much larger clone is a single base apart. The data derive from a study of T cells in Graves' hyperthyroidism and ophthalmopathy (dated by TCRdb to between 2018 and 2020). Regarding the study in general: Peripheral blood was sampled at the time of initial diagnosis, prior to any treatment. To identify distinguishing TCR V-J signatures, a discovery cohort of 90 to 100 patients was used, comprising some 43 with Graves' ophthalmopathy and approximately 57 with stable Graves' hyperthyroidism. Prospective prediction of ophthalmopathy was tested in an independent validation cohort consisting of fewer than 20 hyperthyroidism patients and 15 or so patients who later progressed to ophthalmopathy. For training and testing, the 100 patients in the discovery cohort were randomly divided in a 7:3 ratio. The study also compared thyroid tissue and blood T-cell repertoires from over 5 Graves' hyperthyroidism patients. After sampling, hyperthyroidism patients received methimazole starting at 30 mg daily, and ophthalmopathy patients received high-dose intravenous methylprednisolone. TCR Vbeta CDR3 sequencing of fewer than 150 peripheral blood samples (over 40 ophthalmopathy, over 70 hyperthyroidism and some 17 progressor patients) is reported in the paper. Beyond this particular receptor, the publication reports: In validation, the model predicted progression to ophthalmopathy a median of about 6.5 months before onset, with roughly 70% sensitivity and nearly 75% specificity. Sample size was not statistically predetermined, and blinding of investigators to group allocation was not performed. Blood samples also contained most of the expanded thyroid clonotypes (frequency above 0.001), which suggests that blood repertoires may reflect thyroid immune responses. Ophthalmopathy was separated from stable hyperthyroidism by a 13 V-J signature model, with approximately 89% sensitivity and approximately 84% specificity obtained in cross-validation and 80%/75% obtained in testing.

The germline V gene gives CDR1 as MGHRA and CDR2 as YSYEKL. From the cysteine through the phenylalanine, the CDR3 covers 15 amino acids. Of the read, only the CDR3 DNA is kept; its 45 bases are in frame from base 1. For this chain, trimming is 1 base at the V end and 2 bases at the J end, and the number of junction bases without a gene match is 0. The TCR beta CDR3 regions were amplified from the RNA transcripts. For the first round of RT-PCR on the TCR CDR3, the HTBI primer set was used together with the Qiagen OneStep RT-PCR kit. The libraries were constructed in a second round of multiplex PCR and then size-selected and purified. The libraries were sequenced on an Illumina HiSeq2000 using paired-end 100 bp reads. In the source study's methods: SOAPnuke was used to process the raw data, throwing out any read that contained adapters or uncalled bases, had a mean Phred below 15, or lacked an exact constant-primer or identifier match. High-quality paired reads were merged using COPE v1.2.5, and each unique nucleotide sequence was defined as a clonotype. MiTCR v1.1 was used to align clonotypes to the IMGT TRBV, TRBD and TRBJ reference segments. Analysis was restricted to V-J combinations with a frequency above 0.0001, which covered 98% to 99.2% of repertoires. A TCS score was defined as the ratio of F50 (clonal expansion) to E x V (chaos), with BLOSUM62-based TCRdist applied between CDR3 peptides within each V-J. Welch's t-statistics and random forest reduced 450 to 600 V-J features to roughly 13, which were used in a naive Bayes classifier (R e1071). TCRdb reanalyzed the raw reads on its own, using fastp at Q25 for trimming and MiXCR for clone calling, and kept in-frame beta chains. Each record represents a unique CDR3 protein, reported with the most common genes and DNA among its rows. The V and J calls were not made by the authors but by TCRdb's processing. The table for this sample lists approximately 560,000 distinct CDR3 sequences; around 16% of them were counted only once. Under 8% of the sample lies in the top ten.

A patient counted as having stable Graves' hyperthyroidism if no progression to ophthalmopathy occurred over 18 months of follow-up. Hyperthyroidism patients were aged 18 to 65 years and newly diagnosed, with disease duration of less than 2 months. Any patient with an uncontrolled infection, another autoimmune disease, pregnancy or lactation was excluded. Clinical symptoms, serum thyroxine and TRAb, thyroid ultrasound, and orbital computed tomography formed the basis for the diagnoses. PBMCs were separated from under 12 ml of fresh peripheral blood using Ficoll-Paque density gradient centrifugation. Total RNA was extracted using Trizol reagent, and RNA quality was assessed on an Agilent 2100 Bioanalyzer.

The TCR comes from a young woman with Graves' hyperthyroidism. Recombination connected TRBV4-1 to TRBJ2-7; 12 bases in the junction line up with TRBD2. The sample consisted of blood. The DNA sequence is as follows: TGCGCCAGCAGCCAAGGACTAGCGGGGGCCTACGAGCAGTACTTC. This encodes CASSQGLAGAYEQYF.